This passage covers 22 T cell receptor beta chains from one sample sequenced in a study of immune evolution from preneoplasia to lung adenocarcinoma. Profiled with immunoSEQ multiplex PCR; TCRdb holds only in-frame clones, not every one. The repertoire holds approximately 11,000 clones, with approximately 81% as singletons. The sample consisted of FFPE minimally invasive lung adenocarcinoma tissue. Source of these receptors: a person aged 70 to 85 with lung adenocarcinoma.

The chain links TRBV1 to TRBJ1-4; the table's D call TRBD1 went unverified against the DNA. TRBV1 is noted as a pseudogene. The CDR3 spans 19 residues. The CDR3 region is CTSSQTHPGQGKTNEKLFF. The CDR3 nucleotides are TGCACCAGCAGCCAAACTCATCCGGGACAGGGGAAAACTAATGAAAAACTGTTTTTT.

The J gene is TRBJ2-7, the V gene TRBV7-9; D is unclear. The CDR3 sequence is 16 residues long. Germline loops: CDR1 SEHNR, CDR2 FQNEAQ (reference sequence). V lost 2 bases and J 0 bases, leaving 14 bases between the germline ends. In nucleotides, the CDR3 is TGTGCCAGCAGCTTACCCCCAGGACGCAGCTCCTACGAGCAGTACTTC. Residues: CASSLPPGRSSYEQYF.

V and J are TRBV19 and TRBJ2-7; 9 nucleotides agree with TRBD2. Germline V gene data show CDR1 as LNHDA and CDR2 as SQIVND (reference sequence). The CDR3 sequence is 16 residues long. Trimming took 5 bases from V and 0 from J; bases not matched to a gene: 8. The CDR3 DNA follows: TGTGCCAGTAGTTTCACCTCGGGACTAGCCTCCTACGAGCAGTACTTC. This translates into CASSFTSGLASYEQYF.

V is TRBV10-3 and J is TRBJ1-2, with 7 bases lining up with TRBD1. From germline, CDR1 is ENHRY and CDR2 SYGVKD. V was pared by 3 bases and J by 8 bases, with 12 bases of the junction left unmatched. This CDR3 contains 15 residues. The CDR3 bases are TGTGCCATCAGTGACCATTTGGTAGGGGGCAGGGGCTACACCTTC. This translates into CAISDHLVGGRGYTF.

This chain links TRBV2 with TRBJ2-7; 8 positions match TRBD2. The CDR3 loop spans 16 amino acids. The J segment lost 3 bases and the V segment lost 5 bases, leaving 12 bases of the junction unmatched. Germline loops: CDR1 SNHLY, CDR2 FYNNEI. The CDR3, as DNA: TGTGCCAGCAGTACCCCTTGGCTAGCGGGCAGCTACGAGCAGTACTTC. This sequence encodes CASSTPWLAGSYEQYF. Together with reference TRBV2 and TRBJ2-7, the CDR3 gives the full variable domain: EPEVTQTPSHQVTQMGQEVILRCVPISNHLYFYWYRQILGQKVEFLVSFYNNEISEKSEIFDDQFSVERPDGSNFTLKIRSTKLEDSAMYFCASSTPWLAGSYEQYFGPGTRLTVT.

This chain joins TRBV7-6 and TRBJ1-1; D not certain. Germline CDR1 reads SGHVS; CDR2 reads FNYEAQ. The CDR3 has 13 amino acids. V dropped 1 base and J dropped 5 bases, with 8 bases sitting between them. The CDR3 nucleotides are TGTGCCAGCAGCTTAGTTTTTTTAACTGAAGCTTTCTTT. Protein sequence: CASSLVFLTEAFF.

In nucleotides, the CDR3 is TGTGCCAGCAGCTTATATCGAGGATCCCAAGAGACCCAGTACTTC. Translation gives CASSLYRGSQETQYF. The chain recombines TRBV7-9 with TRBJ2-5; D remains unclear. The CDR3 contains 15 residues. The V gene lost 2 bases and the J gene lost 1 base, with 11 bases spanning the gap. CDR1 SEHNR and CDR2 FQNEAQ come from the germline V gene (reference sequence).

The gene calls are TRBV7-9 and TRBJ1-4; TRBD1 is a possible D gene (5 bases). The germline V gene encodes CDR1 SEHNR and CDR2 FQNEAQ (reference sequence). The V end was cut by 3 bases, the J end by 8 bases, with 13 bases between. The CDR3 spans 14 residues. CDR3 DNA sequence: TGTGCCAGCAGCTTGTGGCACAGGTCGGAAAAACTGTTTTTT. Amino acid sequence: CASSLWHRSEKLFF.

The chain has TRBV4-1 and TRBJ2-1, with 8 bases fitting TRBD2. This CDR3 has 15 amino acids. V lost 1 base to trimming and J lost 5 bases; unmatched junction nucleotides: 4. CDR1 is MGHRA, CDR2 YSYEKL, per germline. The CDR3, as DNA: TGCGCCAGCAGCCAAGGGACTAGCCATGACAATGAGCAGTTCTTC. Residues: CASSQGTSHDNEQFF.

The chain has TRBV7-9 and TRBJ2-1; TRBD1 might be the D (5 bases). Between the trimmed V and J ends, which lost 5 bases and 0 bases, there was a span of 17 bases. The CDR3 extends over 17 amino acids. Germline loops: CDR1 SEHNR, CDR2 FQNEAQ (reference sequence). DNA of the CDR3: TGTGCCAGCAGCCACGACAGACCTTTAAGCTCCTACAATGAGCAGTTCTTC. Its protein is CASSHDRPLSSYNEQFF.

This clone has a handful of counts. J is TRBJ2-7 and V is TRBV25-1; TRBD1 aligns across 7 bases. The trim removed 6 bases at V and 6 bases at J, leaving 5 bases unmatched. This CDR3 comprises 12 residues. Germline V lookup: CDR1 MGHDK, CDR2 SYGVNS. CDR3 residues: CASSYGTAEQYF. DNA of the CDR3: TGTGCCAGCAGCTACGGGACAGCCGAGCAGTACTTC.

This clone was counted between two and nine times. V is TRBV18 and J is TRBJ1-1, with D uncertain. V dropped 4 bases and J dropped 0 bases, with 3 bases sitting between them. This CDR3 comprises 12 residues. Germline V CDR1 and CDR2: KGHSH, LQKENI. CDR3 coding DNA: TGTGCCAGCTCACGGGTGAACACTGAAGCTTTCTTT. Amino acid sequence: CASSRVNTEAFF.

The rearrangement joins TRBV5-1 to TRBJ1-2; no reliable D call. The CDR3 is made up of 13 amino acids. The germline V and J ends were trimmed by 4 bases and 8 bases, with 15 bases remaining between them. The germline V gene encodes CDR1 SGHRS and CDR2 YFSETQ. CDR3: CASSPLEREGYTF. As DNA, the CDR3 is TGCGCCAGCAGCCCCCTGGAGAGGGAGGGCTACACCTTC.

The rearrangement joins TRBV6-6 to TRBJ1-6; 8 nucleotides agree with TRBD1. The CDR3 has 15 amino acids. J gave up 10 bases and V 7 bases, and 12 bases lay outside the gene matches. CDR1 and CDR2 (germline): MNHNY, SVGAGI (reference sequence). For the CDR3, the DNA is TGTGCCAGCACCTTGTCCGGGACAGGCAAATCACCCCTCCACTTT. Protein sequence: CASTLSGTGKSPLHF.

The V gene is TRBV6-1, the J gene TRBJ1-1, with D possibly TRBD1 on 6 matching bases. V lost 1 base to trimming and J lost 5 bases, with 14 bases between them. The CDR3 runs 15 residues. Germline assignment: CDR1 MNHNS and CDR2 SASEGT. This CDR3 is CASSEGIPGQTEAFF. In DNA form, the CDR3 reads TGTGCCAGCAGTGAAGGAATTCCGGGACAAACTGAAGCTTTCTTT.

On this clone itself: The junction departs from the called germline gene at one end, perhaps through a read error. This sequence joins TRBV7-2 and TRBJ1-1; TRBD1 might be the D (6 bases). Germline values: CDR1 SGHTA, CDR2 FQGNSA. The CDR3 runs 15 residues. CDR3 sequence: CASSLVAGHPSEVFF. The DNA for the CDR3 is TGTGCCAGCAGCTTAGTCGCGGGACACCCTTCAGAAGTTTTCTTT.

The CDR3, as DNA: TGTGCCAGCAGTTCGGACAGGATGAACACTGAAGCTTTCTTT. It translates to CASSSDRMNTEAFF. The V and J genes are TRBV28 and TRBJ1-1, with 7 bases aligning to TRBD1. V lost 4 bases, J lost 0 bases, and 2 bases stayed unmatched. This CDR3 is built from 14 residues. Germline CDR1 MDHEN, CDR2 SYDVKM.

The CDR3 coding sequence is TGCGCCAGCAGCTTGGCCGGGGGGTACACTGAAGCTTTCTTT. It is translated as CASSLAGGYTEAFF. The rearrangement links TRBV5-1 to TRBJ1-1; TRBD1 might be the D (5 bases). The CDR3 covers 14 residues. V was shortened by 0 bases and J by 3 bases, with 9 bases between the two germline ends. Germline assignment: CDR1 SGHRS and CDR2 YFSETQ.

The chain carries TRBV30 and TRBJ2-5; TRBD2 might be the D (6 bases). From germline, CDR1 is GTSNPN and CDR2 SVGIG (reference sequence). This CDR3 has 12 amino acids. Between the trimmed V and J ends, which lost 3 bases and 5 bases, there was a span of 10 bases. The CDR3 nucleotides read TGTGCCTGGAGCGCCCGGGGGGAGACCCAGTACTTC. Translation gives CAWSARGETQYF.

The chain recombines TRBV5-1 with TRBJ2-2; D possibly corresponds to TRBD2 (6 bases). Trimming removed 4 bases from V and 3 bases from J, with 13 bases in between. Germline V gene sequence: CDR1 SGHRS, CDR2 YFSETQ. This CDR3 is 15 amino acids long. In nucleotides, the CDR3 is TGCGCCAGCAGCCCCCAGGGACTTGACACCGGGGAGCTGTTTTTT. Translated: CASSPQGLDTGELFF.

The chain carries TRBV9 and TRBJ2-3, with TRBD2 matching over 7 bases. The CDR3 length is 16 residues. Losses at the gene ends were 0 bases for V and 0 bases for J; bases not matched to a gene: 4. Germline CDR1 and CDR2: SGDLS and YYNGEE. In DNA, the CDR3 is TGTGCCAGCAGCGTAGTCAGTAGCGGGAGCACAGATACGCAGTATTTT. Protein sequence: CASSVVSSGSTDTQYF. Full variable domain (rest looked up from reference TRBV9 and TRBJ2-3): DSGVTQTPKHLITATGQRVTLRCSPRSGDLSVYWYQQSLDQGLQFLIQYYNGEERAKGNILERFSAQQFPDLHSELNLSSLELGDSALYFCASSVVSSGSTDTQYFGPGTRLTVL.

J is TRBJ1-2 and V is TRBV7-2; possibly TRBD1 for D (5 bases). CDR3 length: 14 residues. The V end lost 5 bases, the J end lost 4 bases, and 14 bases lay between the germline ends. The germline CDR1 and CDR2 sequences are SGHTA and FQGNSA. CDR3 in amino acids: CASSQGGAAYGYTF. The CDR3 DNA reads as TGTGCCAGCAGCCAAGGAGGGGCGGCCTATGGCTACACCTTC. Full variable domain (missing parts from reference TRBV7-2 and TRBJ1-2): GAGVSQSPSNKVTEKGKDVELRCDPISGHTALYWYRQSLGQGLEFLIYFQGNSAPDKSGLPSDRFSAERTGGSVSTLTIQRTQQEDSAVYLCASSQGGAAYGYTFGSGTRLTVV.